This T cell receptor (beta chain) stems from a study of breast tumors, draining lymph nodes, adjacent tissues. TCRdb re-called the multiplex PCR reads with MiXCR, one entry per CDR3 protein. In the table there are roughly 130,000 distinct CDR3 sequences, 30% to 35% of which are singletons. Unmatched junction bases numbered 10, after V lost 2 bases and J lost 5 bases. The CDR3 has 17 amino acids. From germline, CDR1 is KGHSH and CDR2 LQKENI. Breast cancer patients provided tissue from their axillary draining lymph nodes. This clonotype was counted ten times or more. This TCR was sampled from a female donor with breast cancer. Some clones in this sample may be carry-over from other donors' samples. Material: axillary lymph node tissue. This chain links TRBV18 with TRBJ2-5, with TRBD2 matching over 11 bases. The DNA of the CDR3 is TGTGCCAGCTCACCAATCGGATCTAGCGGGGGGCCGGAGACCCAGTACTTC. Translating it yields CASSPIGSSGGPETQYF.